This entry lists 22 T cell receptor beta chains sequenced from one sample in a study of T cell changes during pregnancy in multiple sclerosis. Measured with immunoSEQ multiplex PCR; TCRdb has only the in-frame clones, and not every one. The sample lists 44,000 or so clones; 88% were seen once. Specimen: CD8+ T cells from peripheral blood mononuclear cells, collected after pregnancy. The origin of the receptors is a female donor in good health, enrolled as a control in a pregnancy study.

This chain uses TRBV9 with TRBJ2-5, with D possibly matching TRBD2 (5 bases). The germline V gene has CDR1 SGDLS and CDR2 YYNGEE. The CDR3 runs 15 residues. Trimming stripped 0 bases from V and 1 base from J, with 10 bases between. As DNA, the CDR3 is TGTGCCAGCAGCGTAGGGGGAGTCCCCCAAGAGACCCAGTACTTC. Translation: CASSVGGVPQETQYF. Filled out from reference TRBV9 and TRBJ2-5, the complete variable domain reads DSGVTQTPKHLITATGQRVTLRCSPRSGDLSVYWYQQSLDQGLQFLIQYYNGEERAKGNILERFSAQQFPDLHSELNLSSLELGDSALYFCASSVGGVPQETQYFGPGTRLLVL.

The chain recombines TRBV11-2 with TRBJ2-4, with 7 positions matching TRBD2. Trimming took 3 bases from V and 0 from J; bases not matched to a gene: 5. CDR3 length: 16 residues. Germline CDR1 and CDR2: SGHAT and FQNNGV. CDR3 loop: CASSLGPSGAKNIQYF. The CDR3 nucleotides read TGTGCCAGCAGCTTGGGACCTAGCGGAGCCAAAAACATTCAGTACTTC.

This clone has only a few counts. CDR3 DNA sequence: TGTGCCAGTAGTGCCGGGACAGGGGCCTTCCCCTTCTATGGCTACACCTTC. Protein product: CASSAGTGAFPFYGYTF. The chain joins TRBV19 to TRBJ1-2, with TRBD1 matching over 10 bases. V was clipped by 5 bases and J by 4 bases; unmatched bases: 13. This CDR3 has 17 residues. Germline assignment: CDR1 LNHDA and CDR2 SQIVND (reference sequence).

The chain recombines TRBV4-3 with TRBJ1-5; TRBD1 is a possible D gene (5 bases). V gave up 0 bases and J gave up 3 bases, with 9 bases separating them. The CDR3 spans 15 residues. Germline V gene sequence: CDR1 LGHNA, CDR2 YSLEER. CDR3 region: CASSQDDSNNQPQHF. The CDR3 DNA sequence: TGCGCCAGCAGCCAAGATGACAGTAACAATCAGCCCCAGCATTTT.

The sample holds a few counts of this clone. The genes are TRBV5-5 and TRBJ1-1; D is perhaps TRBD1 (6 bases). CDR1 is SGHKS, CDR2 YYEKEE, per germline (reference sequence). V dropped 0 bases and J dropped 4 bases, with 13 bases sitting between them. The CDR3 is 15 residues long. The CDR3 spells CASSLAQGHGTEAFF. For the CDR3, the DNA is TGTGCCAGCAGCTTGGCGCAGGGGCACGGCACTGAAGCTTTCTTT.

This chain joins TRBV27 and TRBJ2-5; no clear D. The CDR3 runs 13 residues. Germline CDR1 MNHEY, CDR2 SMNVEV (reference sequence). V lost 8 bases and J lost 1, with 11 bases in between. The CDR3 region is CASRVGPQETQYF. CDR3 DNA sequence: TGTGCCAGCCGAGTTGGGCCCCAAGAGACCCAGTACTTC.

The rearrangement joins TRBV6-6 to TRBJ1-1, with 9 bases matching TRBD1. After removal of 5 bases from V and 6 bases from J, the junction contained 13 bases not matched to a gene. The germline gives CDR1 MNHNY, CDR2 SVGAGI (reference sequence). The CDR3 length is 16 residues. The CDR3 DNA is TGTGCCAGCAGTCCGACAGGGGGTGCTTCTGGTCCTGAAGCTTTCTTT. Protein sequence: CASSPTGGASGPEAFF.

This clone was seen a handful of times. The sample carries other DNA sequences with the same CDR3. This sequence joins TRBV7-9 and TRBJ1-1, with 7 nucleotides matching TRBD1. This CDR3 is built from 13 residues. Germline V gene data show CDR1 as SEHNR and CDR2 as FQNEAQ (reference sequence). Germline trimming cut 5 bases from V and 4 bases from J; bases unmatched to any gene: 4. The CDR3 here is CASSPQGSTEAFF. CDR3 coding DNA: TGTGCCAGCAGCCCACAGGGGAGCACTGAAGCTTTCTTT.

V usage is TRBV15 and J usage is TRBJ2-7, with D perhaps TRBD1 (5 bases). Looked up from germline, CDR1 is LNHNV and CDR2 is YYDKDF (reference sequence). This CDR3 has 14 amino acids. The ends were cut back, 3 bases at V and 0 bases at J, with 9 bases in the middle. CDR3 nucleotide sequence: TGTGCCACCAGCAGGCGCCAGGGCTCCTACGAGCAGTACTTC. Amino acids: CATSRRQGSYEQYF.

The J gene is TRBJ2-5, the V gene TRBV4-2; 8 bases map to TRBD2. This CDR3 is 15 amino acids long. Germline values: CDR1 LGHNA, CDR2 YNFKEQ. V shed 2 bases and J 5 bases; nucleotides not matched to a gene: 7. The CDR3 coding sequence is TGTGCCAGCAGCCAACTTTCCGGGGGGGCGGAGACCCAGTACTTC. Translating it yields CASSQLSGGAETQYF.

CDR3 sequence (DNA): TGCGCCAGCAGCTCCTATAGGACGACAGGGAAGGGGGCCGGGGAGCTGTTTTTT. It encodes CASSSYRTTGKGAGELFF. This rearrangement joins TRBV5-1 to TRBJ2-2; TRBD1 agrees at 7 bases. The CDR3 spans 18 residues. Germline CDR1 reads SGHRS; CDR2 reads YFSETQ. V shed 3 bases and J 6 bases; nucleotides not matched to a gene: 17. The full variable domain, rest sourced from reference TRBV5-1 and TRBJ2-2, is KAGVTQTPRYLIKTRGQQVTLSCSPISGHRSVSWYQQTPGQGLQFLFEYFSETQRNKGNFPGRFSGRQFSNSRSEMNVSTLELGDSALYLCASSSYRTTGKGAGELFFGEGSRLTVL.

The V gene is TRBV19, the J gene TRBJ1-2; 8 bases map to TRBD1. Germline V CDR1 and CDR2: LNHDA, SQIVND (reference sequence). The ends lost 5 bases at V and 7 bases at J; junction bases unmatched: 3. This CDR3 has 12 residues. The CDR3 spells CASSPDRVGYTF. Written as DNA, the CDR3 is TGTGCCAGTAGTCCGGACAGGGTTGGCTACACCTTC. Supplemented by reference TRBV19 and TRBJ1-2, the full variable domain reads DGGITQSPKYLFRKEGQNVTLSCEQNLNHDAMYWYRQDPGQGLRLIYYSQIVNDFQKGDIAEGYSVSREKKESFPLTVTSAQKNPTAFYLCASSPDRVGYTFGSGTRLTVV.

V is TRBV7-2 and J is TRBJ2-2, with TRBD1 matching 12 bases. CDR3 length: 18 amino acids. Trimming at V came to 2 bases and at J to 3 bases, leaving 7 bases not matched to a gene. The germline gives CDR1 SGHTA, CDR2 FQGNSA. The CDR3 bases are TGTGCCAGCAGCTTATTCGGGACAGGGGGCTTCGACACCGGGGAGCTGTTTTTT. This encodes CASSLFGTGGFDTGELFF.

The chain has TRBV5-4 and TRBJ2-3, with 7 bases matching TRBD1. V lost 3 bases, J lost 6 bases, and 16 bases stayed unmatched. CDR3 size: 17 residues. The germline gives CDR1 SGHNT, CDR2 YYREEE (reference sequence). CDR3 nucleotide sequence: TGTGCCAGCAGCTCCCCGACCTACAGGGGATGGACGGATACGCAGTATTTT. Protein sequence: CASSSPTYRGWTDTQYF.

This clone was recorded once. J is TRBJ1-2 and V is TRBV2; D gene ambiguous. The V end lost 6 bases, the J end lost 3 bases, and 11 bases lay between the germline ends. CDR3 length: 13 amino acids. Per germline, CDR1 SNHLY and CDR2 FYNNEI. The CDR3 reads CASRLGGDYGYTF. For the CDR3, the DNA is TGTGCCAGCAGATTGGGCGGGGACTATGGCTACACCTTC.

The chain combines TRBV7-9 with TRBJ2-1; 9 bases agree with TRBD1. The CDR3 sequence is 15 residues long. Per germline, CDR1 SEHNR and CDR2 FQNEAQ (reference sequence). Trimming took 6 bases from V and 5 from J; bases not matched to a gene: 8. The CDR3 here is CASRLGTGPDNEQFF. The CDR3 DNA follows: TGTGCCAGCAGGCTCGGGACAGGGCCAGACAATGAGCAGTTCTTC.

The chain joins TRBV4-3 to TRBJ1-1, with a weak D call TRBD1 (5 bases). The CDR3 loop spans 15 amino acids. With 2 bases removed from V and 7 bases from J, the gap between germline ends came to 17 bases. CDR1 and CDR2 from the germline V gene are LGHNA and YSLEER. In DNA form, the CDR3 reads TGCGCCAGCAGCCAAACACGGACACCGAAACTTGAAGCTTTCTTT. Protein product: CASSQTRTPKLEAFF.

CDR3 loop: CASSQGNEKLFF. The CDR3 nucleotides read TGTGCCAGCAGCCAGGGGAATGAAAAACTGTTTTTT. The chain employs TRBV6-5 and TRBJ1-4, with TRBD1 as a possible D gene (6 bases). The germline V gene has CDR1 MNHEY and CDR2 SVGAGI. Trimming removed 6 bases from V and 5 bases from J, with 7 bases in between. The CDR3 is 12 residues long.

This clone was counted once. The genes are TRBV10-3 and TRBJ2-7; 8 bases fit TRBD2. The J segment lost 3 bases and the V segment lost 0 bases, leaving 7 bases of the junction unmatched. The CDR3 contains 16 residues. The germline V gene encodes CDR1 ENHRY and CDR2 SYGVKD. This CDR3 is CAISESGGLGGYEQYF. The CDR3 DNA is TGTGCCATCAGTGAGTCGGGGGGACTAGGGGGCTACGAGCAGTACTTC.

This clone was found a few times. The chain employs TRBV19 and TRBJ1-1; TRBD1 is a possible D gene (5 bases). The CDR3 has 14 amino acids. The V gene's germline CDR1 is LNHDA and CDR2 SQIVND (reference sequence). The ends were cut back, 3 bases at V and 1 base at J, with 9 bases in the middle. The CDR3 spells CASSIGGENTEAFF. CDR3 sequence (DNA): TGTGCCAGTAGTATTGGAGGGGAGAACACTGAAGCTTTCTTT.

The chain links TRBV4-1 to TRBJ2-6, with D uncertain. CDR1 and CDR2 (germline): MGHRA, YSYEKL. The CDR3 length is 15 residues. Between the trimmed V and J ends, which lost 0 bases and 4 bases, there was a span of 7 bases. The DNA of the CDR3 is TGCGCCAGCAGCCAAGACCCTGAGGGGGCCAACGTCCTGACTTTC. This codes for CASSQDPEGANVLTF.

The genes are TRBV7-2 and TRBJ2-3; D gene ambiguous. The V end was cut by 5 bases, the J end by 2 bases, with 11 bases between. This CDR3 comprises 14 residues. From germline, CDR1 is SGHTA and CDR2 FQGNSA. The CDR3 DNA is TGTGCCAGCAGCCCGACAAAAAACACAGATACGCAGTATTTT. Translation gives CASSPTKNTDTQYF.